This TCR beta chain is drawn from a study of shared clonotypes between healthy human individuals. The V gene's germline CDR1 is MNHEY and CDR2 SMNVEV (reference sequence). V dropped 3 bases and J dropped 5; count of bases not matched to a gene: 3. CDR3 length: 15 residues. This clone has a handful of counts. Its specificity is not known. Sequenced by immunoSEQ multiplex PCR; TCRdb stores in-frame clones only, minus some. The sample shows fewer than 1.4 million clones, 75% to 80% of them seen only once. Study observations and caveats: Some naive CD4 clonotypes, roughly 5%, turned up in common across several donors. The generation probabilities recorded for non-shared clonotypes fell below those of clonotypes shared by all four donors.

The specimen was memory CD4+ T cells from PBMCs. Subset of the sample: CD45RA-negative fraction. The chain joins TRBV27 to TRBJ2-2, with 10 positions matching TRBD1. The TCR was taken from a man younger than 35 in good health. Some clones in this sample may be carry-over from other donors' samples. This CDR3 is CASSFRGQGTGELFF. The DNA of the CDR3 is TGTGCCAGCAGTTTTCGGGGACAGGGGACCGGGGAGCTGTTTTTT.